The clone carrying this T cell receptor beta chain was detected many times. Antigen specificity is unknown. CDR1 is MGHRA, CDR2 YSYEKL, per germline. CDR3 size: 14 residues. V dropped 4 bases and J dropped 6; count of bases not matched to a gene: 6. This sample was included in a study of molecular identifiers for immune sequencing clone quantification. Looking at the study overall: With replicates, the RNA of roughly 21,000 or 96,000 naive CD8 cells was split five ways and four were sequenced.

TCRdb ran MiXCR on the PCR reads and lists one entry per CDR3 protein. The table lists roughly 90,000 distinct CDR3 sequences, about 20% of them singletons. General observations from the study: Whereas clones above 20 RNA copies held under 1% of naive-cell molecules, they held over 97% of effector molecules.

The receptor was isolated from a human donor in good health. Some libraries in this study had Jurkat cell RNA spiked in. Sequencing was performed on naive CD8+ T cells from blood, with Jurkat cell RNA spiked in. Subset given: FACS-sorted CD8+CD4-CCR7+CD45RA+ naive T cells. The rearrangement joins TRBV4-1 to TRBJ1-5; 7 positions match TRBD1. The CDR3 is CASSPRQGGQPQHF. CDR3 coding DNA: TGCGCCAGCAGCCCCCGACAGGGTGGTCAGCCCCAGCATTTT.